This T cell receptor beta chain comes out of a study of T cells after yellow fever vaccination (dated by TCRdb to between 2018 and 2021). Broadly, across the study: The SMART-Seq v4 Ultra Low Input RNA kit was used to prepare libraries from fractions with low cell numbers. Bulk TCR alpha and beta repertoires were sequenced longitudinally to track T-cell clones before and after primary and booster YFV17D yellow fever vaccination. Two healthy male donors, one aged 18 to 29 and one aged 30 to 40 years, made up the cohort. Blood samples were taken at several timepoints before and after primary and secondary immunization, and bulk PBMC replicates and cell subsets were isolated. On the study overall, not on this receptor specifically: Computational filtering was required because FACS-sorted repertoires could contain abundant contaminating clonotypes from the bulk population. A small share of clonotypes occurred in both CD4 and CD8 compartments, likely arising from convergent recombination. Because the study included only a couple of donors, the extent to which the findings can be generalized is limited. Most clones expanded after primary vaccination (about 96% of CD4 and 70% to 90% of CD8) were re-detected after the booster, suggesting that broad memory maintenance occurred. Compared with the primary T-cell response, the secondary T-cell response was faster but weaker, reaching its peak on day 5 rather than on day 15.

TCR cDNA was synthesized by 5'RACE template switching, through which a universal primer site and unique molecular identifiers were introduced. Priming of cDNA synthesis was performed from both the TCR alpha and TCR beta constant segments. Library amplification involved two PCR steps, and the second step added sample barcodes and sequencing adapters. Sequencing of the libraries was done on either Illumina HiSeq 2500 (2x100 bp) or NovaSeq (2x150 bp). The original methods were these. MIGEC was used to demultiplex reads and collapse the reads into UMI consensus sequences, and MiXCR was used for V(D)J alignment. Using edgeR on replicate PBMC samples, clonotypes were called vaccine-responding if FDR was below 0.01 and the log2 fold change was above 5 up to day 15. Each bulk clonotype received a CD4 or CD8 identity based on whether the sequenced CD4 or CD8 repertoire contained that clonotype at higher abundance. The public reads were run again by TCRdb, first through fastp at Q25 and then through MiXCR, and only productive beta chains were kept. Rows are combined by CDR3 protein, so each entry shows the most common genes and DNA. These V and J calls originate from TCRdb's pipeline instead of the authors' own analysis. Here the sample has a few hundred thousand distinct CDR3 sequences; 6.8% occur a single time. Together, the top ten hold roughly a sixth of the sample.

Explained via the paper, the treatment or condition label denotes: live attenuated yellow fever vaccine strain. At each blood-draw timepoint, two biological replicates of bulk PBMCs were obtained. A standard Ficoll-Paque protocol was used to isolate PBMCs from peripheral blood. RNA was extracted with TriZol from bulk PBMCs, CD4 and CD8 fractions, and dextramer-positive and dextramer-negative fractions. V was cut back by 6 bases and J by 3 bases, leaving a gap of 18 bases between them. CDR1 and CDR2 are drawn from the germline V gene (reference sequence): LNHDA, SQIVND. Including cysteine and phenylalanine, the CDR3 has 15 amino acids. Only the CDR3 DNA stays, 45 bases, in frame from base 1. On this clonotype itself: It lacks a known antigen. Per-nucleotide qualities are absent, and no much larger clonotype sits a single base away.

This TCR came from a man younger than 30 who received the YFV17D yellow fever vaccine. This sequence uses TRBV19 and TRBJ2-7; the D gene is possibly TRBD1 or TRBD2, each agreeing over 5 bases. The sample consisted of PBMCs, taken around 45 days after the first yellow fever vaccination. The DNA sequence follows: TGTGCCAGTAGGAGGGGCGGACTCGACCTCTACGAGCAGTACTTC. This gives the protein CASRRGGLDLYEQYF.